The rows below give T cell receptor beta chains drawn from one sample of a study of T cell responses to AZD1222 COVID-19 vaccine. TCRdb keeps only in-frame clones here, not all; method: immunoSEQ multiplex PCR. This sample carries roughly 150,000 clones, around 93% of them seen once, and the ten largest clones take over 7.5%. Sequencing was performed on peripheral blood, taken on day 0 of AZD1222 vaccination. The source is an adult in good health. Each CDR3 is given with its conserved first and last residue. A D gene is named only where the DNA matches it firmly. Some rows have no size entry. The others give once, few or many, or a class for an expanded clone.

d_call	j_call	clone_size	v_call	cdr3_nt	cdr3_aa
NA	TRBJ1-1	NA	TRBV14	TGTGCCAGCAGCCCGAGGAGCGGCGCGAACACTGAAGCTTTCTTT	CASSPRSGANTEAFF
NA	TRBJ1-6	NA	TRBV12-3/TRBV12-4	TGTGCCAGCAGTTTAAGGTCAGGGCCCCTCCACTTT	CASSLRSGPLHF
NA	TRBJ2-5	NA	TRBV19	TGTGCCAGTAGTACGGACAGCCAAGAGACCCAGTACTTC	CASSTDSQETQYF
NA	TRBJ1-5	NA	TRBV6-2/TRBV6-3	TGTGCCAGCAGTCAACAGAATAGCAATCAGCCCCAGCATTTT	CASSQQNSNQPQHF
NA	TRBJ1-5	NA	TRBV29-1	TGCAGCGTTGTTTGGTCGGATTATAGCAATCAGCCCCAGCATTTT	CSVVWSDYSNQPQHF
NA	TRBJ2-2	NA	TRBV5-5	TGTGCCAGCAGCCCTGCAGGGCAGACCGGGGAGCTGTTTTTT	CASSPAGQTGELFF
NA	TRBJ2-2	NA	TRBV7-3	TGTGCCAGCAGCCCCGGACCCGGGGAGCTGTTTTTT	CASSPGPGELFF
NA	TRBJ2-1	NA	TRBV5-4	TGTGCCAGCAGCTTGTTTGTGGGGGGCAACAATGAGCAGTTCTTC	CASSLFVGGNNEQFF
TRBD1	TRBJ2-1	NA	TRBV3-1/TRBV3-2	TGTGCCAGCAGCCATAGAACAGGGGAGAATGAGCAGTTCTTC	CASSHRTGENEQFF
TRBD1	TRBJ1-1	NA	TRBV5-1	TGCGCCAGCAGCTTGGGACAGGGGTTGAACACTGAAGCTTTCTTT	CASSLGQGLNTEAFF
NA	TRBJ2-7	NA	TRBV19	TGTGCCAGTAGTATAGGGGTTACTCAATACGAGCAGTACTTC	CASSIGVTQYEQYF
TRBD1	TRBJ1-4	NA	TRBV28	TGTGCCAGCAGGGACAGGCCAAATGAAAAACTGTTTTTT	CASRDRPNEKLFF
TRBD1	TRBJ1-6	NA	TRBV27	TGTGCCAGCAGTTTAAGAGGGACAGCGAGTTCACCCCTCCACTTT	CASSLRGTASSPLHF
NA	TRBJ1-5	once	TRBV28	TGTGCCAGCAGTTTAACTAATCAGCCCCAGCATTTT	CASSLTNQPQHF
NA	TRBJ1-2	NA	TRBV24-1	TGTGCCACCAGTGACGGCTCGCAAAACTATGGCTACACCTTC	CATSDGSQNYGYTF
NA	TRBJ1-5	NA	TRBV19	TGTGCCAGTAGTATAGATCTTAGGGTTGGCCAGCCCCAGCATTTT	CASSIDLRVGQPQHF
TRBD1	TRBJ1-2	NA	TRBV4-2	TGTGCCAGCATCAGGACAGGGACTAACTATGGCTACACCTTC	CASIRTGTNYGYTF
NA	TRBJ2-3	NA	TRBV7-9	TGTGCCAGCAGCTTAGGGGGGCCCACAGATACGCAGTATTTT	CASSLGGPTDTQYF
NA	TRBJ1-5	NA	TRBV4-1	TGCGCCAGCAGCCAAGTATGGGATCAGCCCCAGCATTTT	CASSQVWDQPQHF
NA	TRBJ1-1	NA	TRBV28	TGTGCCAGCAGTTCTAATCATCTAGGGGCCACTGAAGCTTTCTTT	CASSSNHLGATEAFF
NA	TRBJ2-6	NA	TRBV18	TGTGCCAGCTCATCGGGACGACGGGACTCTGGGGCCAACGTCCTGACTTTC	CASSSGRRDSGANVLTF
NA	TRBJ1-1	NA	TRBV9	TGTGCCAGCAGCGTAGACGTCCTCGGGGGCACTGAAGCTTTCTTT	CASSVDVLGGTEAFF
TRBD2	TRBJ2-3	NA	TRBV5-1	TGCGCCAGCAGCCCCGGACTAGCGGGGGGCCGGGTAGATACGCAGTATTTT	CASSPGLAGGRVDTQYF
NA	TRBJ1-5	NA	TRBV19	TGTGCCAGTAGTATCGTCGGGCAGGGGTTTCAGCCCCAGCATTTT	CASSIVGQGFQPQHF
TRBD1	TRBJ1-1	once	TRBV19	TGTGCCAGTAGTACCTGGACAGGGGAAACTGAAGCTTTCTTT	CASSTWTGETEAFF
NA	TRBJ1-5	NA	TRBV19	TGTGCCAGTAGTATTTCCGGGCAGGGAGGTCAGCCCCAGCATTTT	CASSISGQGGQPQHF
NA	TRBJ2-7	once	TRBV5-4	TGTGCCAGCAGCTCGGTAGGGAGAGAGCAGTACTTC	CASSSVGREQYF
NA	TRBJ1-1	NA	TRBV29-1	TGCAGCGTTGGTCCGGGGGTCGACACTGAAGCTTTCTTT	CSVGPGVDTEAFF
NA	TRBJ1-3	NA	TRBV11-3	TGTGCCAGCAGCTTCGATCACTCTGGAAACACCATATATTTT	CASSFDHSGNTIYF
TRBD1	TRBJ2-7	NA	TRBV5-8	TGTGCCAGCAGCTTAGGGGACAGGGGGACCTACGAGCAGTACTTC	CASSLGDRGTYEQYF
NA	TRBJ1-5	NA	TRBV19	TGTGCCAGTAGTATAAACAGGTGGGAGCCCCAGCATTTT	CASSINRWEPQHF
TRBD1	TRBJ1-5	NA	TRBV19	TGTGCCAGTAGTTGGGGACAGAAGGGCAATCAGCCCCAGCATTTT	CASSWGQKGNQPQHF
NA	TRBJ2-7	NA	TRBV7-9	TGTGCCAGCAGCCCGCGCGCAGGGTCTTCCTACGAGCAGTACTTC	CASSPRAGSSYEQYF
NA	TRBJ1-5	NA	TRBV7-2	TGTGCCAGCAGCTTAGGGGCAGGGCCGAATCAGCCCCAGCATTTT	CASSLGAGPNQPQHF
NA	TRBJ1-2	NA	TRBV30	TGTGCCTGGAGTGGGCGACCCAGAGTCCCAGCTAACTATGGCTACACCTTC	CAWSGRPRVPANYGYTF
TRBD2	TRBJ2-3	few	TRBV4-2	TGTGCCAGCAGCCAAGAAGCGGGGGGGCCAGATACGCAGTATTTT	CASSQEAGGPDTQYF
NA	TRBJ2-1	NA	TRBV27	TGTGCCAGCAGCGGGGGAGCATACAATGAGCAGTTCTTC	CASSGGAYNEQFF
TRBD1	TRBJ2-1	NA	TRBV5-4	TGTGCCAGCAGGCGTACAGGGGGCGCCTACAATGAGCAGTTCTTC	CASRRTGGAYNEQFF
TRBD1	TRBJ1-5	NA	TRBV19	TGTGCCAGTAGTCCTCGGACAGGGGTGGGACAGCCCCAGCATTTT	CASSPRTGVGQPQHF
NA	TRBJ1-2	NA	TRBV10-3	TGTGCCATCGGGGAGACACGGAATGGCTACACCTTC	CAIGETRNGYTF
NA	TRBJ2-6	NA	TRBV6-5	TGTGCCAGCAGTTCCAGCAGGGGATCCGGGGCCAACGTCCTGACTTTC	CASSSSRGSGANVLTF
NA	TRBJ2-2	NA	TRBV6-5	TGTGCCAGCAGTTACTCGATATGGGTCACCGGGGAGCTGTTTTTT	CASSYSIWVTGELFF
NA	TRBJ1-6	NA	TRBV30	TGTGCCTGGAGTGCTGACAGATCCCTGTCCTCCTATAATTCACCCCTCCACTTT	CAWSADRSLSSYNSPLHF